The sequence of this T cell receptor (beta chain) was determined in a study of radiation and T cells in renal cell carcinoma. V was clipped by 2 bases and J by 0 bases, with 5 bases between them. The CDR3 is made up of 13 amino acids. The V gene's germline CDR1 is SNHLY and CDR2 FYNNEI. Generated by immunoSEQ multiplex PCR, the TCRdb table keeps only in-frame clones and is missing some. Found here are approximately 120,000 clones, about four fifths of them singletons; the top ten hold around 2.8%. This sample's time point: baseline pretreatment blood. Treatment defined: 15 Gy SBRT to primary tumor, nephrectomy 4 weeks later.

The sequence derives from a woman in her sixties with renal cell carcinoma. Specimen: blood, collected from a patient whose treatment included radiotherapy and nephrectomy. The V gene is TRBV2, the J gene TRBJ2-7, with D maybe TRBD1 (5 bases). The CDR3 is CASSEQGSYEQYF. CDR3 coding DNA: TGTGCCAGCAGTGAACAGGGCTCCTACGAGCAGTACTTC.